This T cell receptor beta chain comes out of a study of shared clonotypes between healthy human individuals. Sequenced by immunoSEQ multiplex PCR; TCRdb stores in-frame clones only, minus some. Seen here are fewer than 1.6 million clones, around 98.5% observed once, and the top ten hold 0.36%. The study, taken as a whole, reports: Compared with memory subsets, naive subsets generally had larger estimated richness.

V was cut by 4 bases and J by 4 bases, with 8 bases left in between. Germline CDR1 and CDR2: MGHRA and YSYEKL. The CDR3 runs 13 residues. On this clone: Its antigen is not known.

This TCR derives from a man aged 25 to 45 in good health. Material for sequencing was naive CD4+ T cells sorted from blood. The sample's subset: CD45RA+ positively selected. The rearrangement links TRBV4-1 to TRBJ1-5, with D tentatively TRBD1 (6 bases). CDR3 coding DNA: TGCGCCAGCAGCCGGACAGAGAATCAGCCCCAGCATTTT. This codes for CASSRTENQPQHF.